What follows are 32 T cell receptor beta chains derived from one specimen sequenced in a study of T-cell memory formation after mild COVID-19 (dated by TCRdb to the early 2020s). The protocol used for the library was 5' RACE. For sequencing, an Illumina NovaSeq 6000 was employed. TCRdb ran its own pipeline on the public reads, namely fastp trimming at Q25 and MiXCR clone calling, and kept in-frame beta chains. Each entry is one CDR3 protein sequence, shown with its most common DNA and genes. The sample records about 340,000 distinct CDR3 sequences, over 10% of which are singletons. The top ten clonotypes cover 20% to 25% of the sample. Material: PBMCs or a T cell subset sorted from them (not recorded which). These receptors were taken from a man aged 18 to 30 who had mild COVID-19 (a few samples of this study predate the infection). The sample titles of this study are shuffled in the database, so cell type and time point are left out; the donor was told from shared clones.

The genes are TRBV20-1 and TRBJ2-1, with TRBD2 matching over 7 bases. V gave up 6 bases and J gave up 7 bases; unmatched junction bases: 6. In germline, CDR1 is DFQATT, CDR2 SNEGSKA (reference sequence). The CDR3 has 12 amino acids. CDR3 in amino acids: CSAVGGFNEQFF. For the CDR3, the DNA is TGCAGTGCGGTCGGGGGGTTTAATGAGCAGTTCTTC.

This clonotype was counted only a few times. The chain combines TRBV5-5 with TRBJ2-2, with D possibly matching TRBD1 (6 bases). Germline CDR1 and CDR2: SGHKS and YYEKEE (reference sequence). Trimming shortened V by 2 bases and J by 3 bases, and 11 bases separated the two germline ends. The CDR3 is 15 amino acids. The DNA of the CDR3 is TGTGCCAGCAGCTTTCAGGGGTTAGACACCGGGGAGCTGTTTTTT. Protein: CASSFQGLDTGELFF.

The chain is built from TRBV7-6 and TRBJ1-2; D is undetermined. Per the germline V gene, CDR1 is SGHVS and CDR2 is FNYEAQ. This CDR3 contains 13 residues. The V gene lost 1 base and the J gene lost 8 bases, with 11 bases spanning the gap. The CDR3 reads CASSLDRNGGYTF. The DNA for the CDR3 is TGTGCCAGCAGCTTAGACAGAAATGGGGGCTACACCTTC. The variable domain in full, completed from reference TRBV7-6 and TRBJ1-2, reads GAGVSQSPRYKVTKRGQDVALRCDPISGHVSLYWYRQALGQGPEFLTYFNYEAQQDKSGLPNDRFSAERPEGSISTLTIQRTEQRDSAMYRCASSLDRNGGYTFGSGTRLTVV.

The V gene is TRBV7-9, the J gene TRBJ1-1; 7 bases align to TRBD1. This CDR3 is 15 amino acids long. The V gene end was trimmed by 6 bases and the J gene end by 2 bases; junction bases not matched to a gene: 9. Germline loops: CDR1 SEHNR, CDR2 FQNEAQ (reference sequence). The CDR3 DNA sequence: TGTGCCAGCAGTGAGACAGGGACGGGTAACACTGAAGCTTTCTTT. It yields the protein CASSETGTGNTEAFF.

This chain uses TRBV3-1 with TRBJ2-7, with TRBD2 as a possible D gene (7 bases). CDR1 is LGHDT and CDR2 is YNNKEL in the germline V gene (reference sequence). The CDR3 length is 14 residues. Deletions cut 0 bases from V and 6 bases from J, with 12 bases between. The chain's CDR3 is CASSQDSGGGEQYF. The CDR3 nucleotides read TGTGCCAGCAGCCAAGATTCGGGGGGCGGCGAGCAGTACTTC.

Only a few counts were recorded for this clonotype. The J gene is TRBJ2-7, the V gene TRBV7-9; TRBD1 is a possible D gene (5 bases). The germline V and J ends were trimmed by 4 bases and 2 bases, with 12 bases remaining between them. Per the germline V gene, CDR1 is SEHNR and CDR2 is FQNEAQ (reference sequence). The CDR3 spans 14 residues. The CDR3 here is CASSSPQVAYEQYV. CDR3 DNA sequence: TGTGCCAGCAGCTCCCCACAGGTGGCCTACGAGCAGTACGTC.

The V and J genes are TRBV6-5 and TRBJ1-1; D not certain. Germline V CDR1 and CDR2: MNHEY, SVGAGI. The CDR3 is 11 residues long. Deletions cut 9 bases from V and 8 bases from J, with 13 bases between. The CDR3 loop reads CASGRSLEAFF. Here the CDR3 DNA reads TGTGCCAGTGGGAGATCGTTGGAAGCTTTCTTT.

The rearrangement uses TRBV12-3 or TRBV12-4 and TRBJ2-3; D is unresolved. Deletions cut 2 bases from V and 9 bases from J, with 12 bases between. This CDR3 has 13 residues. The CDR3 nucleotides read TGTGCCAGCAGTTTATGGACGGCCGGGACGCAGTATTTT. Translating it yields CASSLWTAGTQYF.

This clonotype was recorded a few times. The rearrangement uses TRBV10-2 and TRBJ2-2; 9 bases are shared with TRBD2. This CDR3 has 16 residues. CDR1 is WSHSY and CDR2 is SAAADI in the germline V gene. V dropped 6 bases and J dropped 0; count of bases not matched to a gene: 5. The CDR3 coding sequence is TGCGCCAGCAGGGCTAGCGGGAAAGCGAACACCGGGGAGCTGTTTTTT. Translation gives CASRASGKANTGELFF.

DNA of the CDR3: TGTGCCAGCAGCCTTGCTTCGTCCGGCTCCTACGAGCAGTACTTC. It specifies CASSLASSGSYEQYF. This rearrangement joins TRBV7-9 to TRBJ2-7; D uncertain. Germline V gene data show CDR1 as SEHNR and CDR2 as FQNEAQ (reference sequence). Trimming pared 5 bases from V and 0 bases from J, leaving 14 bases between. This CDR3 has 15 amino acids.

This clonotype was counted between two and nine times. J is TRBJ1-1 and V is TRBV6-2 or TRBV6-3; D is ambiguous. The germline gives CDR1 MNHEY, CDR2 SVGEGT. The CDR3 runs 11 residues. Trimming removed 8 bases at V and 1 base at J, with 5 bases between. The DNA for the CDR3 is TGTGCCAGCCAGCGGAACACTGAAGCTTTCTTT. As protein: CASQRNTEAFF.

The V call is TRBV7-2, the J call TRBJ1-2; D remains ambiguous. Germline V gene lookup returns CDR1 SGHTA and CDR2 FQGNSA. CDR3 size: 11 residues. Deletions cut 7 bases from V and 3 bases from J, with 6 bases between. The CDR3 spells CASTLDYGYTF. For the CDR3, the DNA is TGTGCCAGCACCCTCGACTATGGCTACACCTTC. Looking up the rest from reference TRBV7-2 and TRBJ1-2 gives the full variable domain: GAGVSQSPSNKVTEKGKDVELRCDPISGHTALYWYRQSLGQGLEFLIYFQGNSAPDKSGLPSDRFSAERTGGSVSTLTIQRTQQEDSAVYLCASTLDYGYTFGSGTRLTVV.

On this clonotype itself: It is likely a read error, because the conserved phenylalanine at the end of the CDR3 is missing. The DNA is omitted, as the CDR3 cannot be located on it reliably, and the CDR3 follows TCRdb's listing. The chain is built from TRBV29-1 and TRBJ2-7; TRBD1, the table's D call, was not compared with the DNA. From its first to its last residue, the CDR3 has 9 amino acids. CDR1 and CDR2 (germline): SQVTM, ANQGSEA. CDR3 amino acids: CSVESGGGT.

This clonotype was detected a few times. The DNA for the CDR3 is TGTGCCAGCAGCCGAGTAGCGGGAGAGGGCTACAATGAGCAGTTCTTC. Encoded protein: CASSRVAGEGYNEQFF. The rearrangement uses TRBV14 and TRBJ2-1, with TRBD2 identical over 9 bases. CDR3 length equals 16 residues. Germline CDR1 is SGHDN and CDR2 is FVKESK. Germline trimming cut 4 bases from V and 3 bases from J; bases unmatched to any gene: 7.

V is TRBV6-5 and J is TRBJ2-5; 16 bases line up with TRBD2. J was trimmed by 9 bases and V by 5 bases; bases with no gene match: 6. The germline V gene encodes CDR1 MNHEY and CDR2 SVGAGI. The CDR3 is 15 residues long. This chain's CDR3 is CASSQPGTSGGAQYF. Written as DNA, the CDR3 is TGTGCCAGCAGTCAACCGGGGACTAGCGGGGGGGCCCAGTACTTC.

This chain uses TRBV12-3 or TRBV12-4 with TRBJ2-5, with 10 bases aligning to TRBD1. The junction had 23 bases not matched to a gene; V was cut back by 6 bases and J by 4 bases. The CDR3 length is 20 residues. CDR3: CASRRGVTGTGAHEGETQYF. DNA for the CDR3: TGTGCCAGCAGAAGGGGGGTCACCGGGACAGGGGCTCATGAGGGAGAGACCCAGTACTTC.

This clonotype was detected a few times. This chain joins TRBV5-1 and TRBJ2-6; 9 nucleotides agree with TRBD2. J was trimmed by 0 bases and V by 4 bases; bases with no gene match: 2. The V gene's germline CDR1 is SGHRS and CDR2 YFSETQ. The CDR3 extends over 16 amino acids. For the CDR3, the DNA is TGCGCCAGCAGCCTAGCGGGGACCTCTGGGGCCAACGTCCTGACTTTC. Encoded protein: CASSLAGTSGANVLTF.

This clonotype was seen only once. The gene calls are TRBV2 and TRBJ1-3, with D possibly TRBD1 on 5 matching bases. There are 16 residues in the CDR3. V lost 5 bases, J lost 0 bases, and 14 bases lay in between. In germline, CDR1 is SNHLY, CDR2 FYNNEI. CDR3 nucleotide sequence: TGTGCCAGCAGTCCGGGACGGACCATCTCTGGAAACACCATATATTTT. As protein: CASSPGRTISGNTIYF.

This clonotype occurred many times. The CDR3 region is CASSEGNGQETQYF. The CDR3 DNA sequence: TGTGCCAGCAGTGAAGGAAACGGCCAAGAGACCCAGTACTTC. The chain employs TRBV6-1 and TRBJ2-5, with D hard to call. Germline CDR1 and CDR2: MNHNS and SASEGT. Trimming shortened V by 1 base and J by 1 base, and 7 bases separated the two germline ends. This CDR3 is 14 amino acids long.

There are a few counts of this clonotype. This rearrangement joins TRBV28 to TRBJ2-7, with D possibly TRBD2 on 7 matching bases. The V gene lost 5 bases and the J gene lost 6 bases, with 23 bases spanning the gap. The CDR3 totals 16 residues. Per germline, CDR1 MDHEN and CDR2 SYDVKM. The CDR3, as DNA: TGTGCCAGCAGTCCCCCCCGGGGGAGGGGGTCTCTCGAGCAGTACGTC. Translating it yields CASSPPRGRGSLEQYV.

This clonotype was counted only a few times. The V gene is TRBV6-2 or TRBV6-3, the J gene TRBJ1-1, with unresolved D. The germline V gene has CDR1 MNHEY and CDR2 SVGEGT. Trimming took 6 bases from V and 1 from J, leaving 12 bases between them. The CDR3 loop spans 14 amino acids. For the CDR3, the DNA is TGTGCCAGCAGCCACGGGTTTGGGAACACTGAAGCTTTCTTT. Its translation is CASSHGFGNTEAFF.

The chain uses TRBV7-6 and TRBJ1-2, with D unclear. Germline CDR1 and CDR2: SGHVS and FNYEAQ. The CDR3 has 13 residues. V lost 5 bases to trimming and J lost 5 bases, with 12 bases between them. The CDR3 region is CASSPHPAYGYTF. The CDR3, as DNA: TGTGCCAGCAGCCCCCATCCAGCATATGGCTACACCTTC.

CDR3 nucleotide sequence: TGTGCCAGCAGTTTAATCCGGGGTGAAGCTTTCTTT. It translates to CASSLIRGEAFF. The V gene is TRBV12-3 or TRBV12-4, the J gene TRBJ1-1, with unresolved D. V shed 2 bases and J shed 7 bases, with 8 bases lying between them. This CDR3 has 12 residues.

This clonotype was counted ten times or more. The gene calls are TRBV7-9 and TRBJ1-4; D remains ambiguous. The V end was cut by 7 bases, the J end by 8 bases, with 11 bases between. Germline V gene lookup returns CDR1 SEHNR and CDR2 FQNEAQ (reference sequence). This CDR3 has 12 amino acids. CDR3 in DNA: TGTGCCAGCACTCCCTTCGGGGAAAAACTGTTTTTT. Amino acid sequence: CASTPFGEKLFF.

This clonotype was counted between two and nine times. J is TRBJ2-1 and V is TRBV4-1, with D perhaps given as TRBD1 or TRBD2 (5 bases each). Germline V gene data show CDR1 as MGHRA and CDR2 as YSYEKL. The CDR3 runs to 18 residues. Between the trimmed V and J ends, which lost 0 bases and 2 bases, there was a span of 17 bases. The CDR3 loop is CASSQDPPQGVAYNEQFF. CDR3 nucleotide sequence: TGCGCCAGCAGCCAAGATCCCCCCCAGGGAGTCGCCTACAATGAGCAGTTCTTC.

The gene calls are TRBV29-1 and TRBJ2-1, with D perhaps matching TRBD1 (6 bases). This CDR3 has 13 amino acids. Trimming stripped 3 bases from V and 2 bases from J, with 8 bases between. Germline V gene lookup returns CDR1 SQVTM and CDR2 ANQGSEA. CDR3 residues: CSVDTGTYNEQFF. The DNA for the CDR3 is TGCAGCGTTGACACAGGGACCTACAATGAGCAGTTCTTC.

The V and J genes are TRBV5-6 and TRBJ1-5; D uncertain. This CDR3 contains 15 residues. CDR1 SGHDT and CDR2 YYEEEE come from the germline V gene. V lost 4 bases and J lost 3, with 14 bases in between. The CDR3 here is CASSADAETNQPQHF. CDR3 nucleotides: TGTGCCAGCAGCGCGGACGCTGAGACCAATCAGCCCCAGCATTTT. Complete variable domain (other parts from reference TRBV5-6 and TRBJ1-5): DAGVTQSPTHLIKTRGQQVTLRCSPKSGHDTVSWYQQALGQGPQFIFQYYEEEERQRGNFPDRFSGHQFPNYSSELNVNALLLGDSALYLCASSADAETNQPQHFGDGTRLSIL.

At least ten counts were recorded for this clonotype. The chain uses TRBV30 and TRBJ1-1; a weak D match, TRBD1 (5 bases). The CDR3 has 11 amino acids. Trimming stripped 0 bases from V and 11 bases from J, with 10 bases between. From germline, CDR1 is GTSNPN and CDR2 SVGIG (reference sequence). The CDR3 here is CAWSVQGSAFF. The DNA of the CDR3 is TGTGCCTGGAGTGTTCAGGGATCGGCTTTCTTT.

In its sample, this clonotype was seen a few times. The chain uses TRBV3-1 and TRBJ2-1, with D uncertain. Germline V gene lookup returns CDR1 LGHDT and CDR2 YNNKEL (reference sequence). The CDR3 totals 14 residues. Trimming cost V 5 bases and J 3 bases, with 11 bases left between them. CDR3 bases: TGTGCCAGCAGCTTCCGGCCGATCTACAATGAGCAGTTCTTC. Its protein is CASSFRPIYNEQFF.

This chain joins TRBV6-5 and TRBJ1-5, with 8 bases aligning to TRBD1. The J segment lost 0 bases and the V segment lost 6 bases, leaving 4 bases of the junction unmatched. The CDR3 is 15 residues long. Germline V lookup: CDR1 MNHEY, CDR2 SVGAGI. The CDR3 DNA reads as TGTGCCAGCAGGCTTGACAGGGGTAGCAATCAGCCCCAGCATTTT. It is translated as CASRLDRGSNQPQHF.

The chain recombines TRBV3-1 with TRBJ1-2; tentatively, D is TRBD1 (5 bases). In germline, CDR1 is LGHDT, CDR2 YNNKEL (reference sequence). CDR3 length: 17 amino acids. V dropped 4 bases and J dropped 1 base, with 19 bases sitting between them. CDR3 region: CASSPWGGARDNYGYTF. The CDR3 region has the DNA TGTGCCAGCAGCCCCTGGGGAGGGGCGAGGGATAACTATGGCTACACCTTC.

This clonotype has at least ten counts. The genes are TRBV6-5 and TRBJ1-1, with 11 bases fitting TRBD1. V shed 2 bases and J 4 bases; nucleotides not matched to a gene: 3. The CDR3 spans 15 residues. The germline V gene has CDR1 MNHEY and CDR2 SVGAGI. The CDR3 is CASSYRTGGGTEAFF. In DNA, the CDR3 is TGTGCCAGCAGTTACCGGACAGGGGGCGGCACTGAAGCTTTCTTT.